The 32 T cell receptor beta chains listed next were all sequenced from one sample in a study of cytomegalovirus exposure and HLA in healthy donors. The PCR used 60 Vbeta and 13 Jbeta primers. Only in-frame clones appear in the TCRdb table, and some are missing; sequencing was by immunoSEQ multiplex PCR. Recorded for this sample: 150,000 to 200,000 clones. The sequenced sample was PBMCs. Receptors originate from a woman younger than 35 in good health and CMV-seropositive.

The CDR3, as DNA: TGTGCCAGCAGCACCATGGGGACAGGATTCGCAGATACGCAGTATTTT. It is translated as CASSTMGTGFADTQYF. The V and J genes are TRBV7-9 and TRBJ2-3; 8 nucleotides line up with TRBD1. CDR1 is SEHNR and CDR2 is FQNEAQ in the germline V gene (reference sequence). With 5 bases clipped from V and 4 bases from J, the junction kept 11 bases outside the gene matches. CDR3 length: 16 amino acids.

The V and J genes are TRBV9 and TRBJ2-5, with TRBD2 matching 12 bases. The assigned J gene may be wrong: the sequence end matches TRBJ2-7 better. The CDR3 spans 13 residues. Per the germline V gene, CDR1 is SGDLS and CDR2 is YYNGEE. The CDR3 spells CASSAGLAGEQYF. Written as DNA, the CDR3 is TGTGCCAGCAGCGCGGGACTAGCGGGCGAGCAGTACTTC.

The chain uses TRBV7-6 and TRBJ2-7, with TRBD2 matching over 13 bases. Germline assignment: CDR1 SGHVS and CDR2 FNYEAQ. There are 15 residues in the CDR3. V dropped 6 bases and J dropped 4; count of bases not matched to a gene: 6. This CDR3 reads CASSLGLAGEYEQYF. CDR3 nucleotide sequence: TGTGCCAGCAGTCTCGGACTAGCGGGAGAATACGAGCAGTACTTC.

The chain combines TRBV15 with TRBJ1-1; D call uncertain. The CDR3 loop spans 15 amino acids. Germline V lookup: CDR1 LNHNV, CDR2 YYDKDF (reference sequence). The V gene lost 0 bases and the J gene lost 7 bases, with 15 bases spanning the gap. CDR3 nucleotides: TGTGCCACCAGCAGAGATCTTACCGGATACAGTGAAGCTTTCTTT. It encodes CATSRDLTGYSEAFF.

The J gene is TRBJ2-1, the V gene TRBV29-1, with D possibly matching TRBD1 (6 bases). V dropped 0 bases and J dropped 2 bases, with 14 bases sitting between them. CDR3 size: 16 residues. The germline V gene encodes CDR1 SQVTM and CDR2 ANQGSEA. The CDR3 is CSVEDQGLGPYNEQFF. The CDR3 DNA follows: TGCAGCGTTGAAGATCAGGGGTTGGGCCCCTACAATGAGCAGTTCTTC.

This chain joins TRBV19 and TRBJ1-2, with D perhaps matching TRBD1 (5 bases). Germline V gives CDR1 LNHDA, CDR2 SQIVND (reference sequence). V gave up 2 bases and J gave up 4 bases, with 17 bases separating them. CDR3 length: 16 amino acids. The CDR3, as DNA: TGTGCCAGTAGTATACCCTTCGGGGGGTCCGGCTATGGCTACACCTTC. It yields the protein CASSIPFGGSGYGYTF.

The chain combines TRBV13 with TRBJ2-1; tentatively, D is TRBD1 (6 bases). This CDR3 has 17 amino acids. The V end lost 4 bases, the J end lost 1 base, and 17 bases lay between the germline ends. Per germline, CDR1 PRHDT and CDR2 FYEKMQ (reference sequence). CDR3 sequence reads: CASSSARTRGSYNEQFF. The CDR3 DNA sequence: TGTGCCAGCAGCTCGGCGAGGACCAGGGGTTCCTACAATGAGCAGTTCTTC.

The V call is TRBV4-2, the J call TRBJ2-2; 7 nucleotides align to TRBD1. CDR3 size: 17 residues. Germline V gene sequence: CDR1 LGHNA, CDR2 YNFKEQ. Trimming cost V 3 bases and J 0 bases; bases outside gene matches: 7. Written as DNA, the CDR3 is TGTGCCAGCAGCCAGCTAACCGGGACAGCGAACACCGGGGAGCTGTTTTTT. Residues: CASSQLTGTANTGELFF.

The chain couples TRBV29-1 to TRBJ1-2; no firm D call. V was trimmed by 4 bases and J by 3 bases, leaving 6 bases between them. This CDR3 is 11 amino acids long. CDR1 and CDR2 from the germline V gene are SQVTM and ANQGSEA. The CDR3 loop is CSVGTDYGYTF. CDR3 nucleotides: TGCAGCGTTGGTACGGACTATGGCTACACCTTC.

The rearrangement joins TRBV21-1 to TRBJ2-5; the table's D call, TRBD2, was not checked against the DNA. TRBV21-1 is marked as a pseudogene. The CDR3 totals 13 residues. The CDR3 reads CASSAGAEETQYF. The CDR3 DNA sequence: TGTGCCAGCAGCGCGGGTGCGGAAGAGACCCAGTACTTC.

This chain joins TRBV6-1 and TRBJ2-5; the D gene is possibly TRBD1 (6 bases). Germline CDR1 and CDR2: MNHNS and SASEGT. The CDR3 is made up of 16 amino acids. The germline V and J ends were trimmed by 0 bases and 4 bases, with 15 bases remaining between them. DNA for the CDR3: TGTGCCAGCAGTGAAGCAATCTTACAGGGTTCAGAGACCCAGTACTTC. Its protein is CASSEAILQGSETQYF.

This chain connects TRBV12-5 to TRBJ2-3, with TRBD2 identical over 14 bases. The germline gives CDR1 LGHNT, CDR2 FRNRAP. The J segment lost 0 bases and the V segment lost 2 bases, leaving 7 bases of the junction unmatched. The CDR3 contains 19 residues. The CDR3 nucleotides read TGTGCTAGTGGTTTGACGGGACTAGCGGGGGTGAATAGCACAGATACGCAGTATTTT. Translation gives CASGLTGLAGVNSTDTQYF.

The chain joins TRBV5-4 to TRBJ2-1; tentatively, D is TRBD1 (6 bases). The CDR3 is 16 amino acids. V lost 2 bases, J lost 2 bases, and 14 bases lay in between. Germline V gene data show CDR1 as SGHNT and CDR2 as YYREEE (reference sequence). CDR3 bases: TGTGCCAGCAGCTTCACACAGGGTGGAGCCTACAATGAGCAGTTCTTC. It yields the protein CASSFTQGGAYNEQFF.

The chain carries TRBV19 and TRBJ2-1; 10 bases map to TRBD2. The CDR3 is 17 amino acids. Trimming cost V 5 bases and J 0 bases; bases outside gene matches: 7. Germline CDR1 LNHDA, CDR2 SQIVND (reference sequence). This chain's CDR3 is CASSLLLAGASYNEQFF. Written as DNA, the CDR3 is TGTGCCAGTAGTCTACTCCTAGCGGGGGCCTCCTACAATGAGCAGTTCTTC. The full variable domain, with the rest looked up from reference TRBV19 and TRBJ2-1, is DGGITQSPKYLFRKEGQNVTLSCEQNLNHDAMYWYRQDPGQGLRLIYYSQIVNDFQKGDIAEGYSVSREKKESFPLTVTSAQKNPTAFYLCASSLLLAGASYNEQFFGPGTRLTVL.

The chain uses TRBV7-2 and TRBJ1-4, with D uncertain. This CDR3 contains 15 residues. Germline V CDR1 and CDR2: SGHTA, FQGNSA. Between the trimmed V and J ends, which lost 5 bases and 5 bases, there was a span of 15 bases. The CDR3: CASSRRGSSNEKLFF. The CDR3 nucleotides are TGTGCCAGCAGCCGCCGCGGCAGCTCAAATGAAAAACTGTTTTTT.

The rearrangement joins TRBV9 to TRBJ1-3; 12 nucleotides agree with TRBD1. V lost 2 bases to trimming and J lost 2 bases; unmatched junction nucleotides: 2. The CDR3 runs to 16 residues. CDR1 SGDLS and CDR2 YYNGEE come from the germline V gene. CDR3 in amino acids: CASSVGTGGPGNTIYF. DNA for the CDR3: TGTGCCAGCAGCGTTGGGACAGGGGGCCCTGGAAACACCATATATTTT.

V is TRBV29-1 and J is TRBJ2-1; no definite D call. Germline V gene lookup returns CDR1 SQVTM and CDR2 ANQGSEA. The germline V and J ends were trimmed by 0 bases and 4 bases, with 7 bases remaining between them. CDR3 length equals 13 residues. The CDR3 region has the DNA TGCAGCGTTGAAGAGCAAGCTTACAATGAGCAGTTCTTC. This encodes CSVEEQAYNEQFF.

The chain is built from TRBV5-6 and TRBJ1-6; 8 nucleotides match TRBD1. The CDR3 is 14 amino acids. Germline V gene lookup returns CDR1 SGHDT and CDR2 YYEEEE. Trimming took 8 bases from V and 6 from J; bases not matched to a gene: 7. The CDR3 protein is CASRRDRSNSPLHF. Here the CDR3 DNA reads TGTGCCAGTCGCCGGGACAGGAGTAATTCACCCCTCCACTTT.

The chain's CDR3 is CASSLEWYRASYEQYF. The CDR3 DNA sequence: TGTGCCAGCAGCTTGGAATGGTACAGGGCCTCCTACGAGCAGTACTTC. The rearrangement joins TRBV5-6 to TRBJ2-7; TRBD1 might be the D (6 bases). This CDR3 is built from 16 residues. CDR1 and CDR2 from the germline V gene are SGHDT and YYEEEE. V was cut by 0 bases and J by 0 bases, with 13 bases left in between.

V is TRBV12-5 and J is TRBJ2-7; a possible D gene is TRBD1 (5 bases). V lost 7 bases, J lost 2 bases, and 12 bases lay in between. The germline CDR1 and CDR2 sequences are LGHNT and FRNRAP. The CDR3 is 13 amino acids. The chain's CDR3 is CASARDQAYEQYF. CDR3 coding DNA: TGTGCTAGTGCCAGGGATCAAGCCTACGAGCAGTACTTC. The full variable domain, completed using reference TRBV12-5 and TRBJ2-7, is DARVTQTPRHKVTEMGQEVTMRCQPILGHNTVFWYRQTMMQGLELLAYFRNRAPLDDSGMPKDRFSAEMPDATLATLKIQPSEPRDSAVYFCASARDQAYEQYFGPGTRLTVT.

The CDR3 nucleotides read TGTGCCATATACCTAGCGGGAGTTCGTACAGATACGCAGTATTTT. Translation: CAIYLAGVRTDTQYF. The rearrangement links TRBV2 to TRBJ2-3; 10 bases are a match to TRBD2. Looked up from germline, CDR1 is SNHLY and CDR2 is FYNNEI. CDR3 size: 15 residues. With 10 bases clipped from V and 3 bases from J, the junction kept 10 bases outside the gene matches.

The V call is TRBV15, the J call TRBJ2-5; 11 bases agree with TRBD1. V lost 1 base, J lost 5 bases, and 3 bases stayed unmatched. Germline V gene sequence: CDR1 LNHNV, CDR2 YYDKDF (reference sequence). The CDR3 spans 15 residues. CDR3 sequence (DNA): TGTGCCACCAGCAGAGGGACAGGGGGCGCGGAGACCCAGTACTTC. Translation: CATSRGTGGAETQYF.

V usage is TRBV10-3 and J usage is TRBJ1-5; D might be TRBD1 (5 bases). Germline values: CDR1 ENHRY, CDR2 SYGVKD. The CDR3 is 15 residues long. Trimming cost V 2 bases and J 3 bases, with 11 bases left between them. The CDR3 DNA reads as TGTGCCATCAGTGAGGGGCAGGGATACAATCAGCCCCAGCATTTT. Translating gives CAISEGQGYNQPQHF.

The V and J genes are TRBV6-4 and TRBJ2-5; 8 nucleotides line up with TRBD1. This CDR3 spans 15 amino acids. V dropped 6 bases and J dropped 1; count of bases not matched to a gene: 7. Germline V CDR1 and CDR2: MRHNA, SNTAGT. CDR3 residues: CASSLGQGRQETQYF. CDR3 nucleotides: TGTGCCAGCAGCCTCGGACAGGGTCGCCAAGAGACCCAGTACTTC.

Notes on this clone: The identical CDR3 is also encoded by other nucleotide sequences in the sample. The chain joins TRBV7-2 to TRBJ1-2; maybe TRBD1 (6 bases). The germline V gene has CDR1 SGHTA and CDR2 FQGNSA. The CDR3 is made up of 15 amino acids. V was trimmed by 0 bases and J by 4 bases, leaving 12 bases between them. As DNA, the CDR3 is TGTGCCAGCAGCTTAGCCGCCACAGGGTTCTATGGCTACACCTTC. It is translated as CASSLAATGFYGYTF.

The DNA of the CDR3 is TGTGCCAGCAGTCTTGGGGGGGGACGGGAAGCTTTCTTT. The encoded protein is CASSLGGGREAFF. V and J are TRBV6-6 and TRBJ1-1; TRBD1 might be the D (5 bases). Germline V CDR1 and CDR2: MNHNY, SVGAGI (reference sequence). V was trimmed by 5 bases and J by 8 bases, leaving 15 bases between them. CDR3 length: 13 residues.

This CDR3 is CASSYTGGGTDTQYF. In DNA, the CDR3 is TGTGCCAGCAGTTATACGGGGGGAGGCACAGATACGCAGTATTTT. The V and J genes are TRBV6-5 and TRBJ2-3; TRBD2 aligns across 7 bases. V shed 3 bases, J shed 1 base, and the junction held 4 bases outside the gene matches. This CDR3 region has 15 residues. Germline-derived CDR1 and CDR2 are MNHEY and SVGAGI.

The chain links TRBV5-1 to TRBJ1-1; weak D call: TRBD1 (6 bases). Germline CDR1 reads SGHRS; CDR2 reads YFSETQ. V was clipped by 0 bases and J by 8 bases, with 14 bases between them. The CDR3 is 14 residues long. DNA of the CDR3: TGCGCCAGCAGCTTGGATCCTGGACAGAGCGAAGCTTTCTTT. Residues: CASSLDPGQSEAFF.

DNA for the CDR3: TGTGCCAGCAGTTCGACTGTTGCTAACTATGGCTACACCTTC. Encoded protein: CASSSTVANYGYTF. The V gene is TRBV7-9, the J gene TRBJ1-2, with D unresolved. V was pared by 6 bases and J by 0 bases, with 11 bases between. The CDR3 sequence is 14 residues long. Germline CDR1 reads SEHNR; CDR2 reads FQNEAQ (reference sequence). The full variable domain, completed using reference TRBV7-9 and TRBJ1-2, is DTGVSQNPRHKITKRGQNVTFRCDPISEHNRLYWYRQTLGQGPEFLTYFQNEAQLEKSRLLSDRFSAERPKGSFSTLEIQRTEQGDSAMYLCASSSTVANYGYTFGSGTRLTVV.

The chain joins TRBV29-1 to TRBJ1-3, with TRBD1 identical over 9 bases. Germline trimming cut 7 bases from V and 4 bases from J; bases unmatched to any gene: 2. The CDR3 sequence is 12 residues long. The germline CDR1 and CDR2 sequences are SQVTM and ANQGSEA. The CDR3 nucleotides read TGCAGCGCCGGGACAGGGGGAAACACCATATATTTT. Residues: CSAGTGGNTIYF.

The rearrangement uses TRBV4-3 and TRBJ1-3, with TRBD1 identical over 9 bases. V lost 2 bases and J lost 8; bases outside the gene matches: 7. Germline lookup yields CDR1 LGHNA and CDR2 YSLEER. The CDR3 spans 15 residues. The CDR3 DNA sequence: TGCGCCAGCAGCCAACTACGGGACAGGGTCGACACCATATATTTT. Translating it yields CASSQLRDRVDTIYF.

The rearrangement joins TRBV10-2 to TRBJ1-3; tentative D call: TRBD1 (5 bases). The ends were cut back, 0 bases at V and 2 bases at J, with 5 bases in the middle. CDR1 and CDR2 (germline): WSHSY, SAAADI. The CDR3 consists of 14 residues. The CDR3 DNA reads TGCGCCAGCAGTGAGTCGACAGCTGGAAACACCATATATTTT. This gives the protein CASSESTAGNTIYF.